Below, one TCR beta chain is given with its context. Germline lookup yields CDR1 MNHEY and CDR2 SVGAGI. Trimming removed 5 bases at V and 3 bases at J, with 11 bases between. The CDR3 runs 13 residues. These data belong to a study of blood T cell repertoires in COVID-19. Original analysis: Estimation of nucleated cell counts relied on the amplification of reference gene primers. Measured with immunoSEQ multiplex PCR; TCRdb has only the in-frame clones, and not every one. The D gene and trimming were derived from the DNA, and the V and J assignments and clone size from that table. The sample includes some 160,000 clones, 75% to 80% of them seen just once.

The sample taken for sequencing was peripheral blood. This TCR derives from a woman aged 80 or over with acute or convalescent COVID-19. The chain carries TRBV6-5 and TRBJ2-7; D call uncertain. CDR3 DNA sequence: TGTGCCAGCAGTCAGGTACCCTACTACGAGCAGTACTTC. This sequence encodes CASSQVPYYEQYF.